Below are 15 T cell receptor beta chains sequenced from a single sample in a study of beta chain features in type 1 diabetes. Expressed TCRB transcripts were sequenced after all isolated RNA was converted to cDNA. This table comes from immunoSEQ multiplex PCR, and its TCRdb copy is limited to in-frame clones, with some not included. The sample includes some 300,000 clones, 7% to 9% seen only once; the top ten take roughly 1%. The sequenced sample was central memory CD4+ T cells from blood. The receptor source for this set is a woman younger than 35 in good health.

The chain has TRBV6-5 and TRBJ1-6, with 8 bases lining up with TRBD1. V shed 6 bases and J 9 bases; nucleotides not matched to a gene: 7. The germline CDR1 and CDR2 sequences are MNHEY and SVGAGI. The CDR3 extends over 14 amino acids. CDR3 sequence: CASSPGQVRSPLHF. In DNA, the CDR3 is TGTGCCAGCAGCCCGGGACAGGTTCGTTCACCCCTCCACTTT.

This clone was picked up a small number of times. This rearrangement joins TRBV11-2 to TRBJ2-5; tentatively, D is TRBD1 or TRBD2 (6 bases each). There are 15 residues in the CDR3. Trimming took 1 base from V and 2 from J, leaving 11 bases between them. CDR1 and CDR2 (germline): SGHAT, FQNNGV. CDR3 residues: CASSLVGGTQETQYF. The CDR3 coding sequence is TGTGCCAGCAGCTTAGTCGGCGGGACACAAGAGACCCAGTACTTC. The full variable domain, its missing parts supplied by reference TRBV11-2 and TRBJ2-5, is EAGVAQSPRYKIIEKRQSVAFWCNPISGHATLYWYQQILGQGPKLLIQFQNNGVVDDSQLPKDRFSAERLKGVDSTLKIQPAKLEDSAVYLCASSLVGGTQETQYFGPGTRLLVL.

This clone was seen more than once but under ten times. This rearrangement joins TRBV7-2 to TRBJ1-2, with TRBD1 matching 7 bases. V was pared by 7 bases and J by 0 bases, with 14 bases of the junction left unmatched. Germline V gene sequence: CDR1 SGHTA, CDR2 FQGNSA. There are 17 residues in the CDR3. In nucleotides, the CDR3 is TGTGCCAGCACCCCAGCCGGGACAGTAACGGCTAACTATGGCTACACCTTC. Translation gives CASTPAGTVTANYGYTF.

This clone appeared many times. Written as DNA, the CDR3 is TGTGCCAGCAGCCCAGCGGGAGGGCCGTTCAATGAGCAGTTCTTC. Translating it yields CASSPAGGPFNEQFF. This sequence joins TRBV7-9 and TRBJ2-1, with TRBD2 identical over 10 bases. The trim removed 5 bases at V and 6 bases at J, leaving 7 bases unmatched. Germline values: CDR1 SEHNR, CDR2 FQNEAQ (reference sequence). This CDR3 has 15 amino acids.

This chain joins TRBV6-1 and TRBJ2-2; D is unresolved. The CDR3 has 17 amino acids. Germline V gives CDR1 MNHNS, CDR2 SASEGT. Trimming left V 0 bases short and J 4 bases short, with 15 bases between. CDR3 region: CASSEAASRLITGELFF. CDR3 in DNA: TGTGCCAGCAGTGAAGCGGCAAGTAGGTTGATCACCGGGGAGCTGTTTTTT.

V and J are TRBV7-9 and TRBJ2-7; D is perhaps TRBD2 (6 bases). This CDR3 has 14 amino acids. Trimming left V 5 bases short and J 3 bases short, with 14 bases between. Per germline, CDR1 SEHNR and CDR2 FQNEAQ (reference sequence). As DNA, the CDR3 is TGTGCCAGCAGCCCCCCGGGAGTTGGCTACGAGCAGTACTTC. It codes for CASSPPGVGYEQYF.

This clone was recorded a few times. This chain uses TRBV5-6 with TRBJ2-1; 9 positions agree with TRBD1. Germline loops: CDR1 SGHDT, CDR2 YYEEEE. J lost 4 bases, V lost 3 bases, and 2 bases had no gene match. There are 14 residues in the CDR3. The CDR3 DNA follows: TGTGCCAGCAGCTGGGACAGGGAATACAATGAGCAGTTCTTC. It is translated as CASSWDREYNEQFF.

The gene calls are TRBV27 and TRBJ2-5, with a possible D match to TRBD1 (5 bases). The V gene lost 5 bases and the J gene lost 7 bases, with 14 bases spanning the gap. Germline V lookup: CDR1 MNHEY, CDR2 SMNVEV (reference sequence). The CDR3 length is 13 residues. In DNA, the CDR3 is TGTGCCAGCAGTGGGGCCAGCTCTGCGACCCAGTACTTC. It codes for CASSGASSATQYF.

Only a few counts were recorded for this clone. The chain uses TRBV2 and TRBJ1-5; TRBD1 matches 9 bases. Trimming at V came to 0 bases and at J to 6 bases, leaving 6 bases not matched to a gene. The CDR3 sequence is 16 residues long. In germline, CDR1 is SNHLY, CDR2 FYNNEI. CDR3 in amino acids: CASSEAGDRAAQPQHF. The CDR3 DNA reads TGTGCCAGCAGTGAAGCGGGGGACAGGGCTGCTCAGCCCCAGCATTTT.

V is TRBV7-9 and J is TRBJ2-7, with TRBD2 matching over 10 bases. Per the germline V gene, CDR1 is SEHNR and CDR2 is FQNEAQ (reference sequence). V shed 5 bases and J 3 bases; nucleotides not matched to a gene: 10. The CDR3 totals 16 residues. CDR3 DNA sequence: TGTGCCAGCAGCCCTCGGGGACTAGCGAGATACTACGAGCAGTACTTC. Its translation is CASSPRGLARYYEQYF.

This clone was seen many times. V and J are TRBV18 and TRBJ2-7; the D gene is possibly TRBD1 (6 bases). The V end lost 3 bases, the J end lost 5 bases, and 11 bases lay between the germline ends. CDR3 length: 13 amino acids. Germline CDR1 is KGHSH and CDR2 is LQKENI. The CDR3: CASSPQAGDEQYF. Written as DNA, the CDR3 is TGTGCCAGCTCACCCCAAGCAGGGGACGAGCAGTACTTC.

This sequence joins TRBV21-1 and TRBJ1-5. TRBV21-1 corresponds to a pseudogene. CDR3 size: 15 residues. The CDR3 sequence is CASNAGGAAQGPQHF. Here the CDR3 DNA reads TGTGCCAGCAACGCCGGGGGCGCGGCACAGGGGCCCCAGCATTTT.

In its sample, this clone was seen many times. Distinct nucleotide sequences in the sample also encode this CDR3. The V gene is TRBV4-3, the J gene TRBJ2-5; unclear D gene. CDR1 and CDR2 (germline): LGHNA, YSLEER. Trimming pared 1 base from V and 2 bases from J, leaving 8 bases between. The CDR3 is made up of 14 amino acids. Written as DNA, the CDR3 is TGCGCCAGCAGCCAAGGCGTTGGTCAAGAGACCCAGTACTTC. It codes for CASSQGVGQETQYF.

The chain uses TRBV18 and TRBJ1-1; D is perhaps TRBD1 (6 bases). The CDR3 contains 13 residues. Trimming took off 2 bases at V and 4 bases at J, with 8 bases between the two ends. Looked up from germline, CDR1 is KGHSH and CDR2 is LQKENI. CDR3 in amino acids: CASSPGGPTEAFF. In DNA, the CDR3 is TGTGCCAGCTCACCAGGGGGGCCCACTGAAGCTTTCTTT.

The chain carries TRBV2 and TRBJ2-7, with 15 bases fitting TRBD2. The CDR3 is made up of 14 amino acids. With V trimmed by 5 bases and J by 9 bases, 5 bases remained unmatched. Germline values: CDR1 SNHLY, CDR2 FYNNEI. The CDR3 DNA sequence: TGTGCCAGCAGTCCCGGGACTAGCGGGAGGAGGCAGTACTTC. This sequence encodes CASSPGTSGRRQYF.